This T cell receptor (beta chain) derives from a study of response to subunit inactivated influenza vaccine. V lost 1 base and J 5 bases, leaving 15 bases between the germline ends. The CDR3 extends over 15 amino acids. Germline V gene sequence: CDR1 KGHSH, CDR2 LQKENI. From the RT-PCR reads, TCRdb called clonotypes with MiXCR, one entry per CDR3 protein. This repertoire shows 600,000 to 700,000 distinct CDR3 sequences, 12% to 15% found once; its top ten account for roughly 7.2%. Whole-study results and caveats: It was the authors' suggestion that each seasonal influenza vaccination recruits few new T cells.

Notes on this clonotype: The antigen is unknown.

Specimen: PBMCs from blood, collected 14 days before vaccination. The rearrangement uses TRBV18 and TRBJ2-7, with D perhaps being TRBD1 or TRBD2 (5 bases each). This TCR was sampled from a man in his fifties or sixties who received an inactivated influenza vaccine. For the CDR3, the DNA is TGTGCCAGCTCACCACGGGGACCCCCCAGCGACGAGCAGTACTTC. Translation: CASSPRGPPSDEQYF.